This T cell receptor beta chain was sequenced for a study of OX40 agonist ivuxolimab in advanced cancers. Here immunoSEQ multiplex PCR was the method, and the copy in TCRdb shows in-frame clones only, minus some. The data contain 65,000 to 95,000 clones, around 88% of them seen just once; the ten biggest clones take up 0.75% to 0.9%. Comment on this clone: The junction differs from germline at one of its ends, possibly a read error.

This TCR was recovered from an adult with an advanced solid tumor such as melanoma, head and neck, liver or kidney cancer. The material sequenced was CD4+ or CD8+ T cells sorted from blood, taken in a trial of the OX40 agonist ivuxolimab.

CDR3 DNA: TGTGCTAGCAGCATCGGACTGACCAATGAGCAGTTCTTC. Translation gives CASSIGLTNEQFF. The chain couples TRBV7-7 to TRBJ2-1; D is possibly TRBD2 (5 bases). There are 13 residues in the CDR3. The germline gives CDR1 SSHAT, CDR2 FNYEAQ (reference sequence).